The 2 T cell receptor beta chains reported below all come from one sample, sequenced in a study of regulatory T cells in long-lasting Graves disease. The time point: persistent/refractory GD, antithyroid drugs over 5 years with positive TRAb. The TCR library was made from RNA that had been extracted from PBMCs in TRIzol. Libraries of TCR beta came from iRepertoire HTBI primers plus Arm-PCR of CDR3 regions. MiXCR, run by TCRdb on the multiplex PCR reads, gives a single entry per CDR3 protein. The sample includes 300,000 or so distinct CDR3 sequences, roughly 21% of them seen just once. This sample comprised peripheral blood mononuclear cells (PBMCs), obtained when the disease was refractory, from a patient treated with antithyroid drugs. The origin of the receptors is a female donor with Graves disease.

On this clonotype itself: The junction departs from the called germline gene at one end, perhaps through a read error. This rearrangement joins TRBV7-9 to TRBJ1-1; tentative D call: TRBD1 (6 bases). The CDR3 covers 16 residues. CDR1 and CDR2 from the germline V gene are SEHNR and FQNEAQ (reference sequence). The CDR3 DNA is TGTGCCAGCAGCTTACTACCCTTCGACAGGAACATTGAAGCTTTCTTT. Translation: CASSLLPFDRNIEAFF.

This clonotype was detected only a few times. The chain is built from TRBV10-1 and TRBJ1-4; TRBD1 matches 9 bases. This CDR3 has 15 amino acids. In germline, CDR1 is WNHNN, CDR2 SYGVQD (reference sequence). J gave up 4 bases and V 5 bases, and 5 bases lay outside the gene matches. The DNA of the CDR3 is TGCGCCAGCAGTACTGGACAGGGGAGTAATGAAAAACTGTTTTTT. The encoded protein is CASSTGQGSNEKLFF.